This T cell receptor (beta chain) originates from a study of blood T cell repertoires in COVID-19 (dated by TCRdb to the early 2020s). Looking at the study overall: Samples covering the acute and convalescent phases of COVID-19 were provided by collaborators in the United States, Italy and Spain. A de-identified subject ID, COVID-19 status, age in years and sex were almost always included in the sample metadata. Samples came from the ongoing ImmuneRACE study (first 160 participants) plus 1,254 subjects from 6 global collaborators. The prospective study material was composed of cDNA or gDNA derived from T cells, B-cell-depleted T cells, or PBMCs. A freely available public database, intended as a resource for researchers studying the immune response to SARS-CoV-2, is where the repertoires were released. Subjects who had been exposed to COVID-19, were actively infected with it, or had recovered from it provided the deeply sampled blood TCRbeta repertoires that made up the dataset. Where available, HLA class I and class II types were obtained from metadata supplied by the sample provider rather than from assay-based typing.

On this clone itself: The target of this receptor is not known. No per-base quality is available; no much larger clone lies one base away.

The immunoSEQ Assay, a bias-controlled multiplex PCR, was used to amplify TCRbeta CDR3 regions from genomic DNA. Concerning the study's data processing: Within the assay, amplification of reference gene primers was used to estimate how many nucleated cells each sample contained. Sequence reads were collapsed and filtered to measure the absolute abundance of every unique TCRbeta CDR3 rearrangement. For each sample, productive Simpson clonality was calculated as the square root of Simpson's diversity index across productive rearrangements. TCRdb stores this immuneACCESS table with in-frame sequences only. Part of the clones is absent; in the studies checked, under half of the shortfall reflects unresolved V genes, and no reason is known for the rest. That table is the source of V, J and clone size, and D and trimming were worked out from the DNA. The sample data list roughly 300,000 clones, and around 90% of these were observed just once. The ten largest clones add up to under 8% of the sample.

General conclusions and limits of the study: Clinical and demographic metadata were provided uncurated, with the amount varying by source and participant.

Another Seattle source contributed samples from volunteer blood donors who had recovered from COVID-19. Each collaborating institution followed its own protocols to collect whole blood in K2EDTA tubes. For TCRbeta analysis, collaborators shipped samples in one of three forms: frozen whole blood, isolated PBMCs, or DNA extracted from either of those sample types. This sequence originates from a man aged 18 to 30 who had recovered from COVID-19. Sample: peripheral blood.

This receptor carries the CDR3 CATSGAADASTDTQYF. The nucleotide sequence is given as TGTGCCACCAGTGGAGCGGCGGATGCTAGCACAGATACGCAGTATTTT. The sequence links TRBV24-1 to TRBJ2-3; a tentative D call is TRBD2 (5 bases match). The germline V gene supplies CDR1 KGHDR and CDR2 SFDVKD. Cut back by 5 bases and 0 bases, the V and J ends lie 14 bases apart. Reading from cysteine to phenylalanine, the CDR3 counts 16 amino acids. Left in the record is the CDR3 DNA by itself, 48 bases read in frame from the first base.